The sample holds one count of the clone carrying this T cell receptor beta chain. The data were taken from a study of blood T cell repertoires in COVID-19. Turning to the study itself: COVID-19 samples collected from the United States, Italy and Spain covered acute and convalescent phases. PBMCs, B-cell-depleted T cells, or T cells were the source of the cDNA or gDNA that made up the material.

Authors' analysis steps: Amplifying reference gene primers gave estimates of nucleated cell counts. The table came from immunoSEQ multiplex PCR; TCRdb's copy has only in-frame clones and leaves some out. V, J and clone size reflect that table, while D and trimming were determined from the DNA. The table lists about 92,000 clones, around 88% of them singletons, with roughly 18% in the top ten. Germline CDR1 and CDR2: WNHNN and SYGVQD (reference sequence). CDR3 length: 14 amino acids. V trimming: 6 bases; J trimming: 3 bases; junction bases outside the gene matches: 5. Seattle enrolled patients during active infection and tracked them longitudinally.

The gene calls are TRBV10-1 and TRBJ2-7; 10 nucleotides align to TRBD1. Sequencing was carried out using peripheral blood. This clonotype was obtained from a woman in her sixties with COVID-19, enrolled during active disease. This CDR3 reads CASSTGTGDYEQYF. Here the CDR3 DNA reads TGCGCCAGCAGCACCGGGACAGGGGACTACGAGCAGTACTTC.